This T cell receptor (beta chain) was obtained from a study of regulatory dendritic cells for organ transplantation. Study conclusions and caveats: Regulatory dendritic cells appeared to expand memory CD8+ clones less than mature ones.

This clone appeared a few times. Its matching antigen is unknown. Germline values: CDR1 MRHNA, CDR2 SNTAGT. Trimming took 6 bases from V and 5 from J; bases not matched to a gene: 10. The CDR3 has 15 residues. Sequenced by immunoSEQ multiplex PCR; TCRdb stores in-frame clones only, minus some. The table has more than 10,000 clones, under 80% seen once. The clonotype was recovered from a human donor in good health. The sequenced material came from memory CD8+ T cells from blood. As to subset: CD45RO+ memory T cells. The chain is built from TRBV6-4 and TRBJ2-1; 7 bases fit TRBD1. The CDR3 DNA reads TGTGCCAGCAGCGATACCGGACAGGACCACAATGAGCAGTTCTTC. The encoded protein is CASSDTGQDHNEQFF.